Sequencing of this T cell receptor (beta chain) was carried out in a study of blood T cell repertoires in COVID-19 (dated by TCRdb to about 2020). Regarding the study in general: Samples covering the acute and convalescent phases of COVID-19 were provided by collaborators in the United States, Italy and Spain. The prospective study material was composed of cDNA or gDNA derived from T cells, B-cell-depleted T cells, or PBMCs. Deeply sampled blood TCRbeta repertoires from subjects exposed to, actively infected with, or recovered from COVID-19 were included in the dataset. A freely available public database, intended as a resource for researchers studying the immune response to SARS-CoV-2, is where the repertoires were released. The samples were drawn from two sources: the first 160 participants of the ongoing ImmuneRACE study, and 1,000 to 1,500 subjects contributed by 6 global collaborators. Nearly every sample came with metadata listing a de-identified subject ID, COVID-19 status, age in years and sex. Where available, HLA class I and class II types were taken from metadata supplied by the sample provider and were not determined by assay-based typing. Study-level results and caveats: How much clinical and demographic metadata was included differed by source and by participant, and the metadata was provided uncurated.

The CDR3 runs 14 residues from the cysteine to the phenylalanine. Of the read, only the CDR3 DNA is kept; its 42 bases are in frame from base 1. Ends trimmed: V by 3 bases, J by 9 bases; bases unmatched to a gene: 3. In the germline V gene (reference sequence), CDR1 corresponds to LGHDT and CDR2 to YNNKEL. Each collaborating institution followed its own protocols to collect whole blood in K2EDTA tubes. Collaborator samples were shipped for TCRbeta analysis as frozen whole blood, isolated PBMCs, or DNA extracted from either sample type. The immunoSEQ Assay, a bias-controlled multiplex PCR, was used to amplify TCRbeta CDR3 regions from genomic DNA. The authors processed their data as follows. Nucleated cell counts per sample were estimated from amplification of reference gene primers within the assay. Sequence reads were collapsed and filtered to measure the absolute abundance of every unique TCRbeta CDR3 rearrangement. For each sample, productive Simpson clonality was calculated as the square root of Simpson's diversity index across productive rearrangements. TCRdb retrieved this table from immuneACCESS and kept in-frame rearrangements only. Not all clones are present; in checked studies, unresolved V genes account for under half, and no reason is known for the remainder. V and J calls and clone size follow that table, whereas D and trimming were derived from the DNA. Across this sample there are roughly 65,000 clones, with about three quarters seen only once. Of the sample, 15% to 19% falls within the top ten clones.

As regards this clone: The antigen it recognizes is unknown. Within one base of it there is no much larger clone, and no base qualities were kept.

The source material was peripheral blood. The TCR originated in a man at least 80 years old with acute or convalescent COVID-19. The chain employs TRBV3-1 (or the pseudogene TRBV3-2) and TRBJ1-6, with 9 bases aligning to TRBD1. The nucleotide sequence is TGTGCCAGCAGCCAGGGACAGGGAGGTTCACCCCTCCACTTT. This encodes CASSQGQGGSPLHF.